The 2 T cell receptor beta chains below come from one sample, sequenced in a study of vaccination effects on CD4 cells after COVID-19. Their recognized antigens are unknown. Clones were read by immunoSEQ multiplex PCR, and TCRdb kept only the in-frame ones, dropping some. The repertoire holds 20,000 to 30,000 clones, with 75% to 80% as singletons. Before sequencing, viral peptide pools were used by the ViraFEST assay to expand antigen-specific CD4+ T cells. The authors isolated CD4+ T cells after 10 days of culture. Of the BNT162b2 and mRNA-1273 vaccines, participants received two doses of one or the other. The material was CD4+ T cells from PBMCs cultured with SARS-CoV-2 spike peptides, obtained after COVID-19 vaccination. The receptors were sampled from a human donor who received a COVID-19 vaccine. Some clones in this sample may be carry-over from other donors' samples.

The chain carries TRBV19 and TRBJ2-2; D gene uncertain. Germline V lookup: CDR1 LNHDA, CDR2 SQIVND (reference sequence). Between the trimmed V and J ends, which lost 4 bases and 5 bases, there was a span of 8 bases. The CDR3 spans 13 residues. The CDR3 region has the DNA TGTGCCAGTAGTAGATCAGCAACCGGGGAGCTGTTTTTT. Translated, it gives CASSRSATGELFF.

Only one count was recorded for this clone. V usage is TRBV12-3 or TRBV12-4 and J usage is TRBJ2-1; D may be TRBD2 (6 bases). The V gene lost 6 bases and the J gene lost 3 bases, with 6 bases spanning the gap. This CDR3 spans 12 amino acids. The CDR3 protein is CASRRGYNEQFF. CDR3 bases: TGTGCCAGCAGGCGGGGCTACAATGAGCAGTTCTTC.